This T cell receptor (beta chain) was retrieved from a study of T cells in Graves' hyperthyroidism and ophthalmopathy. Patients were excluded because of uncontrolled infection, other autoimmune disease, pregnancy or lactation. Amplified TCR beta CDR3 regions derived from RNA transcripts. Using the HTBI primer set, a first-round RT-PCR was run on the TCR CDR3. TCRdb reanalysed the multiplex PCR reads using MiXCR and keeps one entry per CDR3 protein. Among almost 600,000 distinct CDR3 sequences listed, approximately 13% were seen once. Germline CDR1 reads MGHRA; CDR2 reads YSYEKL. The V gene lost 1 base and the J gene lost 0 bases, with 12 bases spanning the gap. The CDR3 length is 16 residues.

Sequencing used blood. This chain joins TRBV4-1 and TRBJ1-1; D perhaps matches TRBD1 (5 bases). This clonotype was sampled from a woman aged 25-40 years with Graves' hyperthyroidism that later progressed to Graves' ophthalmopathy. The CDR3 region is CASSQARDALNTEAFF. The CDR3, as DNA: TGCGCCAGCAGCCAAGCTCGGGACGCTTTGAACACTGAAGCTTTCTTT.